This T cell receptor (beta chain) stems from a study of T-cell memory formation after mild COVID-19. Each CDR3 protein gets one entry after TCRdb re-called the 5' RACE reads with MiXCR. Altogether 75,000 to 95,000 distinct CDR3 sequences are present, roughly an eighth being singletons, with the ten largest covering about 25%. This clonotype came up many times. The V segment lost 4 bases and the J segment 4 bases; nucleotides outside the gene matches: 7. CDR1 SGHVS and CDR2 FNYEAQ come from the germline V gene. This CDR3 is 16 amino acids long. The receptor comes from an adult woman who had mild COVID-19 (a few samples of this study predate the infection). Cell type and time point are not known. The V and J genes are TRBV7-6 and TRBJ2-1; 10 nucleotides line up with TRBD2. The specimen sequenced was PBMCs or a T cell subset sorted from them (not recorded which). Written as DNA, the CDR3 is TGTGCCAGCAGCTCCATAGCGGGGGGCCCTTACAATGAGCAGTTCTTC. It translates to CASSSIAGGPYNEQFF.